This T cell receptor (beta chain) was captured by sequencing in a study of identical twins (dated by TCRdb to 2015 to 2016). About the full investigation: To test whether fetal clonotypes persist, this study deep-sequenced TCR alpha and beta repertoires from monozygotic twins, from unrelated adults of various ages, and from cord blood. Replicate twin experiments were performed at different times using different library preparation protocols to rule out contamination.

Ten or more counts support this clonotype. It lacks a known antigen. The record has no base qualities; no much larger clone is one base away. Every donor was a healthy Caucasian. Miltenyi CD45RO+ enrichment and human naive T-cell isolation kits were used to isolate memory (CD45RO+) and naive T cells from PBMC. Library construction relied on 5' RACE. Sequencing was performed on an Illumina HiSeq 2000. A universal primer binding site was added through template switching, and the final cDNA carried a unique molecular identifier so that TCR cDNA molecules could be counted accurately. Specific primers in the conserved constant-segment region were used to synthesize first-strand cDNA for the TCR alpha and beta chains. To control for contamination, every cDNA library was double barcoded, receiving both a SMART-Mk sample barcode and Illumina barcodes. TruSeq adapter sequences along with Illumina sample barcodes were introduced in two successive PCR steps. Sequencing of the TCR alpha and beta cDNA libraries was done on the Illumina HiSeq platform using custom primers. Regarding the original processing steps: MiGEC was used to process raw reads and extract unique molecular identifiers, and MiXCR was used to find CDR3 positions. For each individual, recombination models were inferred using an EM algorithm with the repgenHMM and IGoR tools. The tcR package in R was used for shared clonotype analysis, with sharing normalized by the product of cloneset sizes. To study raw recombination without the effects of thymic and clonal selection, out-of-frame nonproductive sequences were analyzed. The public reads were reanalyzed by TCRdb: fastp trimming at Q25, MiXCR alignment, in-frame beta chains only. Entries are consolidated by CDR3 protein sequence, retaining the most common genes and DNA. The V and J calls, along with clone size, are taken from TCRdb and not from the paper's own processing. This sample lists about 240,000 distinct CDR3 sequences; 8% to 11% were detected once. The ten largest make up about 9% of the sample.

Broad study findings and their caveats: In monozygotic twins, out-of-frame TCR alpha sharing was systematically underestimated by recombination models, although the models agreed with sharing between unrelated individuals. Compared with coincidental sharing between unrelated individuals, an excess of low generation-probability sequences was observed among out-of-frame TCR alpha sequences shared between twins. A weaker excess of twin sharing was found in beta out-of-frame sequences because the signal-to-noise ratio was lowered by fewer shared sequences. Because the same donors could not be followed over many years, the conclusions relied on cross-sectional statistical analysis. Zero-insertion analyses could be partly confounded by invariant T cells such as MAIT and iNKT, though diverse VJ usage argued against such confounding for most clonotypes. Fewer insertions were carried by abundant cord blood beta clonotypes, a similar but weaker trend appeared in young adult naive repertoires, and no such trend appeared in memory repertoires.

This TCR came from a man in his fifties in good health. Sequencing was performed on memory T cells sorted from blood. In the paper's terms, the cell subset or site label means: CD45RO+ enriched T cells.

The CDR3 sequence is CASSSPGLAGGYQETQYF. The sequenced DNA is TGTGCCAGCAGTTCCCCCGGACTAGCGGGGGGGTACCAAGAGACCCAGTACTTC. The V and J segments used are TRBV6-5 and TRBJ2-5, and 15 junction bases match TRBD2. According to the germline V gene, CDR1 reads MNHEY and CDR2 reads SVGAGI. V loses 4 bases at its end and J loses 0 bases; junction bases beyond the gene matches: 6. Measured from the cysteine to the phenylalanine, the CDR3 is 18 residues long. Only the CDR3 portion is preserved as DNA: 54 bases, with reading frame beginning at the first base.